This record covers a single T cell receptor beta chain. This specimen belongs to a study of T cells in Graves' hyperthyroidism and ophthalmopathy. Across the whole study: Specimen type is peripheral blood, collected at initial diagnosis prior to any treatment.

Ophthalmopathy cases scored 3 or more on the Clinical Activity Score and 4 or more on NOSPECS grade, with duration below 3 months. Trimming cost V 6 bases and J 7 bases, with 12 bases left between them. Germline-derived CDR1 and CDR2 are MDHEN and SYDVKM. The CDR3 contains 12 residues. Using RNA transcripts as the source, TCR beta CDR3 regions were amplified. The TCR CDR3 was amplified in a first-round RT-PCR using the HTBI primer set. One entry per CDR3 protein, called by TCRdb with MiXCR from the multiplex PCR reads. Among 250,000 to 350,000 distinct CDR3 sequences listed, over 15% were seen once. The chain has TRBV28 and TRBJ1-1; the D is unclear. Material: blood. This receptor was obtained from a woman aged 60-70 years with Graves' ophthalmopathy. The CDR3 is CASSRAASEAFF. The CDR3 nucleotides are TGTGCCAGCAGCCGGGCGGCTAGTGAAGCTTTCTTT.